One and the same sample provided the 6 T cell receptor beta chains below, sequenced in a study of T cell responses to AZD1222 COVID-19 vaccine. Libraries were prepared by immunoSEQ multiplex PCR; TCRdb keeps only in-frame clonotypes and omits some of them. There are more than 150,000 clones in the sample; about 90% occur only once, and 5% to 7% lies in the top ten. The specimen comprised peripheral blood, sampled on day 0 of AZD1222 vaccination. All receptors come from an adult in good health.

The chain uses TRBV7-2 and TRBJ1-6; D unresolved. V was shortened by 8 bases and J by 0 bases, with 14 bases between the two germline ends. The CDR3 runs to 16 residues. Germline lookup yields CDR1 SGHTA and CDR2 FQGNSA. The CDR3 DNA reads TGTGCCAGCTCCCCAACCAGGAGCTCCTATAATTCACCCCTCCACTTT. Its protein product is CASSPTRSSYNSPLHF.

V and J are TRBV10-3 and TRBJ1-1; maybe TRBD1 (5 bases). V lost 10 bases to trimming and J lost 5 bases, with 11 bases between them. Germline lookup yields CDR1 ENHRY and CDR2 SYGVKD. The CDR3 length is 11 residues. CDR3 bases: TGTGCCACCGCTGGGGGAACTGAAGCTTTCTTT. It yields the protein CATAGGTEAFF.

This chain joins TRBV7-2 and TRBJ2-7; TRBD2 matches 9 bases. CDR3 length: 16 amino acids. With V trimmed by 2 bases and J by 1 base, 6 bases remained unmatched. Germline CDR1 is SGHTA and CDR2 is FQGNSA. CDR3 bases: TGTGCCAGCAGCTTAAGCTTCCTAGCGGGATCCTACGAGCAGTACTTC. This translates into CASSLSFLAGSYEQYF.

The CDR3 sequence: CASSLAVRIGELFF. CDR3 DNA: TGTGCCAGCAGCTTAGCGGTGCGGATCGGGGAGCTGTTTTTT. This chain connects TRBV7-9 to TRBJ2-2; D gene ambiguous. From germline, CDR1 is SEHNR and CDR2 FQNEAQ (reference sequence). Trimming removed 0 bases from V and 7 bases from J, with 9 bases in between. The CDR3 loop spans 14 amino acids.

This chain uses TRBV10-1 with TRBJ1-2; D is ambiguous. The CDR3 extends over 13 amino acids. V lost 0 bases to trimming and J lost 7 bases, with 9 bases between them. Germline V gives CDR1 WNHNN, CDR2 SYGVQD (reference sequence). CDR3 loop: CASSESGSGGYTF. DNA of the CDR3: TGCGCCAGCAGTGAGTCAGGCTCCGGTGGCTACACCTTC.

This clone was seen only once. CDR3 protein: CASSPPPTFYNSPLHF. The CDR3 nucleotides read TGTGCCAGCAGCCCCCCCCCTACCTTCTATAATTCACCCCTCCACTTT. The rearrangement joins TRBV3-1 (or the pseudogene TRBV3-2) to TRBJ1-6; D unresolved. Germline V gene lookup returns CDR1 LGHDT and CDR2 YNNKEL (reference sequence). This CDR3 contains 16 residues. Between the trimmed V and J ends, which lost 4 bases and 3 bases, there was a span of 13 bases.